This section outlines one T cell receptor beta chain sequence together with its context. Its target is unknown. A constant-region primer served to make TCR beta cDNA from roughly 500 ng total RNA. TCR beta libraries came from three nested multiplex PCR rounds using slightly modified ARM-PCR. PCR rounds one and two used TRBV1-TRBV30 forward primers with a C-beta reverse primer for 10 cycles each. MiXCR, run by TCRdb on the multiplex PCR reads, gives a single entry per CDR3 protein. The sample consists of fewer than 350,000 distinct CDR3 sequences, less than 75% of them appearing once. These data belong to a study of tumor-infiltrating lymphocytes in primary liver carcinoma. Overall study context: Those sampled were patients whose primary liver carcinoma was treated by surgical resection.

Study-wide findings and caveats: Whereas tumor region pairs overlapped more, tumor-adjacent and tumor-blood pairs overlapped less.

Both blood RNA, taken from unsorted whole blood, and germline DNA were extracted. Trimming cost V 6 bases and J 6 bases; bases outside gene matches: 3. The germline gives CDR1 ENHRY, CDR2 SYGVKD. CDR3 length: 12 amino acids. Sequenced input: peripheral blood. The clonotype comes from a man aged 40-49 years with primary liver carcinoma and hepatitis B virus infection. V usage is TRBV10-3 and J usage is TRBJ1-1, with 8 bases aligning to TRBD1. The CDR3 protein is CAISRTGPEAFF. DNA of the CDR3: TGTGCCATCAGCAGGACAGGGCCTGAAGCTTTCTTT.